What follows are 21 T cell receptor beta chains derived from one specimen sequenced in a study of Ad26.COV2.S vaccination and SARS-CoV-2 variants (dated by TCRdb to 2020 to 2023). Libraries came from the immunoSEQ multiplex PCR assay. Here the immuneACCESS table is served through TCRdb, limited to in-frame sequences with V and J called. Missing clones are a known gap in these copies; in checked studies unresolved V genes cover under half, and the rest lacks a known reason. This sample has 500,000 or so clones in its table, and around nine tenths of those were observed once. The ten largest clones represent 9.5% to 15% of the sample. The sample's treatment or condition label, decoded: roughly 18 received Ad26.COV2.S at low or high dose, single or two shots; about five received placebo; per-sample allocation not given. Repertoires of vaccine and placebo recipients were sequenced from samples taken on day 63 after the first injection.

The sample in question was peripheral blood, obtained in a trial of Ad26.COV2.S vaccine versus placebo. The origin of the receptors is a person between 18 and 60 years old who received the Ad26.COV2.S COVID-19 vaccine or a placebo.

This sequence joins TRBV2 and TRBJ2-4, with no clear D. V was clipped by 3 bases and J by 8 bases, with 8 bases between them. The CDR3 sequence is 12 residues long. In germline, CDR1 is SNHLY, CDR2 FYNNEI. The CDR3 DNA reads as TGTGCCAGCAGTGACGGTTGGGACATTCAGTACTTC. Translated: CASSDGWDIQYF.

This sequence joins TRBV7-3 and TRBJ2-6, with D uncertain. Deletions cut 5 bases from V and 4 bases from J, with 6 bases between. The CDR3 is 13 residues long. Germline CDR1 is SGHTA and CDR2 is FQGTGA. This chain's CDR3 is CASSPPGANVLTF. CDR3 in DNA: TGTGCCAGCAGCCCCCCCGGGGCCAACGTCCTGACTTTC. The full variable domain, completed using reference TRBV7-3 and TRBJ2-6, is GAGVSQTPSNKVTEKGKYVELRCDPISGHTALYWYRQSLGQGPEFLIYFQGTGAADDSGLPNDRFFAVRPEGSVSTLKIQRTERGDSAVYLCASSPPGANVLTFGAGSRLTVL.

This clone was picked up a small number of times. This rearrangement joins TRBV28 to TRBJ1-2; unclear D gene. Germline CDR1 and CDR2: MDHEN and SYDVKM. The CDR3 extends over 14 amino acids. V was clipped by 2 bases and J by 0 bases, with 7 bases between them. CDR3 DNA: TGTGCCAGCAGTTTAGCCGGGCCTAACTATGGCTACACCTTC. Translating it yields CASSLAGPNYGYTF.

CDR3 protein: CASSLYGQGMTDTQYF. Here the CDR3 DNA reads TGTGCCAGCAGTCTTTACGGACAGGGGATGACAGATACGCAGTATTTT. The chain is built from TRBV2 and TRBJ2-3, with 9 positions matching TRBD1. CDR3 length: 16 amino acids. The V gene end was trimmed by 5 bases and the J gene end by 3 bases; junction bases not matched to a gene: 9. Germline values: CDR1 SNHLY, CDR2 FYNNEI.

The chain couples TRBV27 to TRBJ2-7; TRBD2 agrees at 13 bases. CDR1 and CDR2 from the germline V gene are MNHEY and SMNVEV (reference sequence). V was clipped by 2 bases and J by 8 bases; unmatched bases: 3. The CDR3 contains 14 residues. The chain's CDR3 is CASSLGLAGDQQYF. CDR3 bases: TGTGCCAGCAGTTTAGGACTAGCGGGAGACCAGCAGTACTTC.

V and J are TRBV7-9 and TRBJ2-3, with D perhaps matching TRBD2 (6 bases). This CDR3 spans 13 amino acids. Germline-derived CDR1 and CDR2 are SEHNR and FQNEAQ (reference sequence). Trimming shortened V by 6 bases and J by 6 bases, and 13 bases separated the two germline ends. Here the CDR3 DNA reads TGTGCCAGCAGTACCGCGGGACGGGATACGCAGTATTTT. The encoded protein is CASSTAGRDTQYF.

The chain links TRBV25-1 to TRBJ2-1; no clear D gene. The CDR3 is 14 residues long. Germline values: CDR1 MGHDK, CDR2 SYGVNS. V was shortened by 5 bases and J by 5 bases, with 13 bases between the two germline ends. CDR3 sequence: CASSNSDQHNEQFF. CDR3 coding DNA: TGTGCCAGCAGTAACAGCGACCAGCACAATGAGCAGTTCTTC.

The chain has TRBV5-5 and TRBJ2-1, with a weak D call TRBD1 (5 bases). The ends were cut back, 4 bases at V and 6 bases at J, with 14 bases in the middle. Germline CDR1 and CDR2: SGHKS and YYEKEE (reference sequence). The CDR3 totals 14 residues. CDR3 DNA sequence: TGTGCCAGCAGCCCTCAGGGCCCGCTCAATGAGCAGTTCTTC. This translates into CASSPQGPLNEQFF.

This sequence joins TRBV29-1 and TRBJ1-2; D is unresolved. V was pared by 7 bases and J by 2 bases, with 14 bases between. The CDR3 sequence is 13 residues long. Germline-derived CDR1 and CDR2 are SQVTM and ANQGSEA. CDR3 bases: TGCAGCGGGGTGGCAGTAGGCAACTATGGCTACACCTTC. Amino acids: CSGVAVGNYGYTF.

This clone was seen a handful of times. V is TRBV19 and J is TRBJ2-2, with a weak D call TRBD2 (7 bases). The germline V gene encodes CDR1 LNHDA and CDR2 SQIVND (reference sequence). V lost 4 bases and J 3 bases, leaving 15 bases between the germline ends. This CDR3 contains 16 residues. The CDR3 bases are TGTGCCAGTAGTAAGGGGGAGGGGGTTGACACCGGGGAGCTGTTTTTT. Protein: CASSKGEGVDTGELFF.

The V and J genes are TRBV6-2 or TRBV6-3 and TRBJ1-1; tentative D call: TRBD1 (6 bases). Germline values: CDR1 MNHEY, CDR2 SVGEGT. This CDR3 contains 14 residues. V shed 5 bases and J shed 4 bases, with 14 bases lying between them. CDR3 sequence: CASSQQGAITEAFF. DNA of the CDR3: TGTGCCAGCAGTCAACAGGGTGCGATCACTGAAGCTTTCTTT.

The J gene is TRBJ2-2, the V gene TRBV5-1, with no clear D. Germline-derived CDR1 and CDR2 are SGHRS and YFSETQ. Trimming shortened V by 4 bases and J by 1 base, and 11 bases separated the two germline ends. The CDR3 covers 15 residues. CDR3 sequence (DNA): TGCGCCAGCAGCCCCTGGGTGGGGAACACCGGGGAGCTGTTTTTT. Amino acid sequence: CASSPWVGNTGELFF.

On this clone: Other DNA sequences within the sample encode an identical CDR3. This chain joins TRBV18 and TRBJ2-7; D gene ambiguous. Trimming removed 3 bases at V and 3 bases at J, with 9 bases between. Germline V gene lookup returns CDR1 KGHSH and CDR2 LQKENI. CDR3 length equals 13 residues. DNA of the CDR3: TGTGCCAGCTCACCTGGTCAAAGCTACGAGCAGTACTTC. Its translation: CASSPGQSYEQYF.

The chain combines TRBV28 with TRBJ1-5; D is unclear. The CDR3 is 15 residues long. Trimming left V 6 bases short and J 1 base short, with 13 bases between. The germline gives CDR1 MDHEN, CDR2 SYDVKM. The CDR3 coding sequence is TGTGCCAGCAGCGCTGTTCCGGCCAGCAATCAGCCCCAGCATTTT. Translated, it gives CASSAVPASNQPQHF.

The genes are TRBV6-2 or TRBV6-3 and TRBJ2-7; D is unresolved. Germline CDR1 reads MNHEY; CDR2 reads SVGEGT. This CDR3 comprises 13 residues. With 0 bases removed from V and 6 bases from J, the gap between germline ends came to 9 bases. Here the CDR3 DNA reads TGTGCCAGCAGTTACTCGGAGAGGTCCGAGCAGTACTTC. It is translated as CASSYSERSEQYF.

This chain uses TRBV11-3 with TRBJ2-3; D uncertain. CDR1 and CDR2 (germline): SGHNT, YENEEA. The CDR3 spans 15 residues. Deletions cut 5 bases from V and 2 bases from J, with 14 bases between. CDR3 loop: CASSPPTVSTDTQYF. The CDR3 DNA follows: TGTGCCAGCAGCCCACCGACGGTTTCCACAGATACGCAGTATTTT.

V gene TRBV25-1 combines with J gene TRBJ2-7; D is unclear. V lost 3 bases and J 3 bases, leaving 6 bases between the germline ends. CDR1 is MGHDK, CDR2 SYGVNS, per germline. There are 12 residues in the CDR3. CDR3 bases: TGTGCCAGCAGTGATGGCAGCTACGAGCAGTACTTC. This gives the protein CASSDGSYEQYF.

This clone has only one observation. The rearrangement joins TRBV19 to TRBJ1-6; no clear D. Trimming took off 8 bases at V and 5 bases at J, with 16 bases between the two ends. Looked up from germline, CDR1 is LNHDA and CDR2 is SQIVND (reference sequence). The CDR3 is made up of 15 amino acids. The CDR3 protein is CASSLWGVDNSPLHF. The CDR3 DNA reads TGTGCCAGTTCTCTTTGGGGAGTGGATAATTCACCCCTCCACTTT.

J is TRBJ1-2 and V is TRBV6-1, with D maybe TRBD1 (5 bases). Germline assignment: CDR1 MNHNS and CDR2 SASEGT. Trimming removed 1 base from V and 4 bases from J, with 13 bases in between. CDR3 length: 15 residues. The CDR3: CASSEEAGTSYGYTF. The CDR3 DNA sequence: TGTGCCAGCAGTGAAGAGGCAGGGACCTCCTATGGCTACACCTTC.

The rearrangement uses TRBV7-2 and TRBJ2-1, with TRBD2 matching 8 bases. Germline CDR1 and CDR2: SGHTA and FQGNSA. CDR3 length equals 15 residues. The V gene end was trimmed by 3 bases and the J gene end by 4 bases; junction bases not matched to a gene: 5. CDR3 amino acids: CASSFSGARYNEQFF. The CDR3 nucleotides read TGTGCCAGCAGCTTTAGCGGGGCGAGGTACAATGAGCAGTTCTTC.

The gene calls are TRBV6-2 or TRBV6-3 and TRBJ2-1, with TRBD2 matching over 8 bases. Germline-derived CDR1 and CDR2 are MNHEY and SVGEGT. CDR3 length: 11 residues. V trimming: 4 bases; J trimming: 10 bases; junction bases outside the gene matches: 0. The CDR3: CASSLAGEQFF. As DNA, the CDR3 is TGTGCCAGCAGTTTAGCGGGAGAGCAGTTCTTC.